The rows below give T cell receptor beta chains drawn from one sample of a study of T cells in Graves' hyperthyroidism and ophthalmopathy. TCRdb passed the multiplex PCR reads through MiXCR, listing each CDR3 protein once. Altogether about 640,000 distinct CDR3 sequences are present, about 14% being singletons, with the ten largest covering 12%. Specimen: blood. The source is a woman aged 45-60 years with Graves' ophthalmopathy. CDR3s include the opening cysteine and the closing phenylalanine or tryptophan. The D gene is left open where the match is weak. Clone size appears in some rows only: once, few, many, or a class for an expanded clone.

CDR3 protein,CDR3 DNA,J gene,V gene,D gene,clone size
CSAKPKTGWNTEAFF,TGCAGTGCTAAACCAAAGACAGGGTGGAACACTGAAGCTTTCTTT,TRBJ1-1,TRBV20-1,TRBD1,-
CASSLTGQGALYNEQFF,TGTGCCAGCAGCTTAACGGGACAGGGGGCTTTATACAATGAGCAGTTCTTC,TRBJ2-1,TRBV7-3,TRBD1,many
CASSPSATDTQYF,TGTGCCAGCTCACCTTCAGCCACAGATACGCAGTATTTT,TRBJ2-3,TRBV18,-,many
CASSPGTGMETQYF,TGTGCCAGCAGTCCCGGGACAGGGATGGAGACCCAGTACTTC,TRBJ2-5,TRBV11-1,TRBD1,-
CASTKQGTNTEAFF,TGTGCCAGCACAAAACAGGGGACGAACACTGAAGCTTTCTTT,TRBJ1-1,TRBV12-3/TRBV12-4,TRBD1,many
CASSYRGIGGVWNEQFF,TGTGCCAGCAGCTATAGGGGAATTGGGGGGGTATGGAATGAGCAGTTCTTC,TRBJ2-1,TRBV7-6,TRBD2,few
CSAPSSGRANNEQFF,TGCAGTGCGCCCTCCTCCGGGAGAGCAAACAATGAGCAGTTCTTC,TRBJ2-1,TRBV20-1,-,many
CSAAAQGAVNQPQHF,TGCAGTGCTGCCGCCCAGGGGGCAGTCAATCAGCCCCAGCATTTT,TRBJ1-5,TRBV20-1,TRBD1,few
CASSVEGAGGPFRNTGELFF,TGTGCCAGCAGCGTAGAAGGGGCGGGAGGGCCATTCCGGAACACCGGGGAGCTGTTTTTT,TRBJ2-2,TRBV9,TRBD2,-
CASSLRRVLSGNTIYF,TGTGCCAGCAGCTTACGGAGGGTTCTCTCTGGAAACACCATATATTTT,TRBJ1-3,TRBV28,-,many
CSAPPRDFGTF,TGCAGTGCCCCACCCCGGGATTTCGGCACCTTC,TRBJ1-2,TRBV20-1,-,many
CASSFSRLNEKLFF,TGTGCCAGCAGTTTTTCCAGGTTAAATGAAAAACTGTTTTTT,TRBJ1-4,TRBV27,-,-
CASSDRRGQPKHKKLFF,TGTGCCAGTAGTGACCGCCGGGGACAGCCAAAGCATAAAAAACTGTTTTTT,TRBJ1-4,TRBV19,TRBD1,-
CSARPGTAGTSGTQYF,TGCAGTGCTAGACCAGGGACCGCCGGGACTAGCGGGACCCAGTACTTC,TRBJ2-5,TRBV20-1,TRBD2,many
CASSGFGRGNTGELFF,TGTGCCAGCAGTGGCTTTGGGAGGGGTAACACCGGGGAGCTGTTTTTT,TRBJ2-2,TRBV2,TRBD2,many
CASSFRGGASLNEQFF,TGTGCCAGCAGTTTCAGGGGTGGGGCTAGCTTGAATGAGCAGTTCTTC,TRBJ2-1,TRBV12-3/TRBV12-4,-,many
CASSEGGVYNSPLHF,TGTGCCAGCAGTGAAGGAGGAGTTTATAATTCACCCCTCCACTTT,TRBJ1-6,TRBV6-1,-,-
CATSDPVRQRGNEQFF,TGTGCCACCAGTGACCCTGTAAGGCAACGTGGGAATGAGCAGTTCTTC,TRBJ2-1,TRBV24-1,-,-
CASSRQGAENSPLHF,TGTGCCAGCAGCCGACAGGGGGCTGAGAATTCACCCCTCCACTTT,TRBJ1-6,TRBV14,TRBD1,few
CAWSPVGGGTGELFF,TGTGCCTGGAGTCCCGTGGGAGGGGGTACCGGGGAGCTGTTTTTT,TRBJ2-2,TRBV30,-,many
CASSFVPGRRGADTQYF,TGTGCCAGCAGCTTTGTTCCGGGGAGGCGGGGCGCAGATACGCAGTATTTT,TRBJ2-3,TRBV7-9,-,-
CSVEDLAGGSVTQYF,TGCAGCGTTGAAGACCTAGCGGGAGGGTCCGTGACCCAGTACTTC,TRBJ2-5,TRBV29-1,TRBD2,few
CASSFVGDSPLHF,TGTGCCAGCAGCTTCGTAGGTGATTCACCCCTCCACTTT,TRBJ1-6,TRBV7-9,-,many
CASSQGGSGELFF,TGTGCCAGCAGCCAAGGAGGATCCGGGGAGCTGTTTTTT,TRBJ2-2,TRBV4-2,-,many
CASSLKTGGNEQFF,TGTGCCAGCAGCTTAAAAACGGGGGGCAATGAGCAGTTCTTC,TRBJ2-1,TRBV11-3,TRBD2,many
CASSLKGPPTSYEQYF,TGTGCCAGCAGTTTAAAGGGACCCCCAACCTCCTACGAGCAGTACTTC,TRBJ2-7,TRBV27,-,many
CACGLGPGYSPLHF,TGTGCCTGTGGCTTAGGGCCTGGGTATTCACCCCTCCACTTT,TRBJ1-6,TRBV30,-,-
CASSSLLAAAYNEQFF,TGTGCCAGCAGTTCTCTCTTAGCGGCCGCCTACAATGAGCAGTTCTTC,TRBJ2-1,TRBV28,-,many
CASSAKGLVVFNEQFF,TGTGCCAGCAGCGCGAAAGGACTAGTGGTTTTCAATGAGCAGTTCTTC,TRBJ2-1,TRBV9,TRBD2,few
CASSYQLRVDEQFF,TGTGCCAGCAGCTATCAACTTAGGGTAGATGAGCAGTTCTTC,TRBJ2-1,TRBV7-9,-,many
CASSYTSGAYNEQFF,TGTGCCAGCAGCTACACTAGCGGAGCCTACAATGAGCAGTTCTTC,TRBJ2-1,TRBV7-3,TRBD2,few
CATSDSLRDTPYEQYF,TGTGCCACCAGTGATTCGCTGCGGGACACCCCGTACGAGCAGTACTTC,TRBJ2-7,TRBV24-1,-,-
CASSQDPGEFSSYEQYF,TGCGCCAGCAGCCAAGATCCAGGGGAATTCAGCTCCTACGAGCAGTACTTC,TRBJ2-7,TRBV4-3,-,few
CASSFRSYEQYF,TGTGCCAGCAGTTTCAGGTCCTACGAGCAGTACTTC,TRBJ2-7,TRBV28,-,many
CSAIRDMNTEAFF,TGCAGTGCTATCCGGGACATGAACACTGAAGCTTTCTTT,TRBJ1-1,TRBV20-1,-,once
CSATEGTVRNEQFF,TGCAGTGCTACAGAGGGGACGGTTCGGAATGAGCAGTTCTTC,TRBJ2-1,TRBV20-1,-,many
CASSLGWKRGADTQYF,TGTGCCAGCAGCTTAGGCTGGAAAAGGGGGGCAGATACGCAGTATTTT,TRBJ2-3,TRBV7-2,-,few
CASSLKGNWAPNEQFF,TGTGCCAGCAGCTTAAAAGGGAATTGGGCCCCTAATGAGCAGTTCTTC,TRBJ2-1,TRBV7-2,-,-
CASRSGASYEQYF,TGTGCCAGCAGAAGCGGGGCCTCCTACGAGCAGTACTTC,TRBJ2-7,TRBV12-3/TRBV12-4,TRBD2,-
CASSYTTGSYEQYF,TGTGCCAGCAGTTACACGACTGGTTCCTACGAGCAGTACTTC,TRBJ2-7,TRBV6-5,-,few
CSAPRSSYNEQFF,TGCAGTGCCCCTCGAAGCTCCTACAATGAGCAGTTCTTC,TRBJ2-1,TRBV20-1,-,many
CASSLRQGLCANQPQHF,TGTGCCAGCAGCTTAAGACAGGGTTTGTGTGCCAATCAGCCCCAGCATTTT,TRBJ1-5,TRBV7-3,TRBD1,many
CASSLKGQGPSYTGELFF,TGTGCCAGCAGCTTAAAGGGACAGGGGCCGTCTTACACCGGGGAGCTGTTTTTT,TRBJ2-2,TRBV7-3,TRBD1,-
CASSLDGGYNEQFF,TGTGCCAGCAGTTTGGACGGAGGGTACAATGAGCAGTTCTTC,TRBJ2-1,TRBV27,-,many
CAWSPGTTSTDTQYF,TGTGCCTGGAGTCCGGGGACTACTAGCACAGATACGCAGTATTTT,TRBJ2-3,TRBV30,TRBD2,-
CASSQTSGAGYTF,TGTGCCAGCAGCCAAACGTCGGGGGCGGGCTACACCTTC,TRBJ1-2,TRBV7-3,-,many
CATSASSVNTEAFF,TGTGCCACCAGTGCGTCCTCAGTGAACACTGAAGCTTTCTTT,TRBJ1-1,TRBV24-1,-,many
CASSQGWRREGSPLHF,TGTGCCAGCAGCCAAGGATGGCGCAGGGAGGGTTCACCCCTCCACTTT,TRBJ1-6,TRBV3-1,-,many
CSASLLAGAETQYF,TGCAGTGCTAGCTTACTAGCGGGAGCCGAGACCCAGTACTTC,TRBJ2-5,TRBV20-1,TRBD2,-
CASSSGPIGMGEKLFF,TGTGCCAGCAGTTCCGGACCGATCGGAATGGGTGAAAAACTGTTTTTT,TRBJ1-4,TRBV12-3/TRBV12-4,-,many
CASSTTGDQETQYF,TGTGCCAGTAGTACGACAGGGGATCAAGAGACCCAGTACTTC,TRBJ2-5,TRBV19,TRBD1,-
CASSLDSRGTAVNQPQHF,TGTGCCAGCAGCTTGGACAGCAGGGGGACGGCTGTCAATCAGCCCCAGCATTTT,TRBJ1-5,TRBV7-6,TRBD1,few
CASSRPPQGYTEAFF,TGTGCCAGCTCCCGCCCCCCACAGGGATACACTGAAGCTTTCTTT,TRBJ1-1,TRBV28,-,many
CASSQDLAPLETQYF,TGCGCCAGCAGCCAAGATCTGGCCCCCTTGGAGACCCAGTACTTC,TRBJ2-5,TRBV4-1,-,-
CASSPEGAGWDTQYF,TGTGCCAGCAGCCCTGAAGGAGCGGGATGGGATACGCAGTATTTT,TRBJ2-3,TRBV7-2,TRBD2,-
CATSDRTSVSYNEQFF,TGTGCCACCAGTGACCGGACTAGCGTCTCCTACAATGAGCAGTTCTTC,TRBJ2-1,TRBV24-1,TRBD2,many
CASSIDRSYSSYNEQFF,TGTGCCAGTAGTATAGATCGGAGCTACAGCTCCTACAATGAGCAGTTCTTC,TRBJ2-1,TRBV19,-,once
CASSQWADPFYEQYF,TGTGCCAGCAGCCAATGGGCGGACCCCTTTTACGAGCAGTACTTC,TRBJ2-7,TRBV3-1,-,once
CSAWTGSTDTQYF,TGCAGTGCGTGGACAGGGTCCACAGATACGCAGTATTTT,TRBJ2-3,TRBV20-1,TRBD1,many
CASSRRGQLSSYEQYF,TGTGCCAGCAGTCGACGGGGACAGTTAAGCTCCTACGAGCAGTACTTC,TRBJ2-7,TRBV27,TRBD1,few